This T cell receptor beta chain was documented in a study of blood T cell repertoires in COVID-19 (TCRdb year 2020). Background on the whole study: Samples covering the acute and convalescent phases of COVID-19 were provided by collaborators in the United States, Italy and Spain. The material from the prospective study consisted of cDNA or gDNA derived from T cells, B-cell-depleted T cells, or PBMCs. Subjects who had been exposed to COVID-19, were actively infected with it, or had recovered from it provided the deeply sampled blood TCRbeta repertoires that made up the dataset. The repertoires were released in a freely available public database meant as a resource for research on the immune response to SARS-CoV-2. The samples were drawn from the first 160 participants of the ongoing ImmuneRACE study and from 950 to 1,500 subjects provided by 6 global collaborators. The sample metadata nearly always contained a de-identified subject ID, COVID-19 status, age in years and sex. HLA class I and class II types, where available, came from metadata supplied by the sample provider rather than from assay-based typing. Paper-wide results and their limitations: The quantity of clinical and demographic metadata differed by source and by participant and was supplied without curation.

Turning to this clone: Its antigen has not been determined. Base qualities are not provided; no much larger clone lies one nucleotide away.

The collaborating institutions used their own protocols to collect whole blood in K2EDTA tubes. For TCRbeta analysis, collaborator samples were shipped as frozen whole blood, as isolated PBMCs, or as DNA extracted from either sample type. TCRbeta CDR3 regions were amplified from genomic DNA using the immunoSEQ Assay, a bias-controlled multiplex PCR. The paper's data handling went like this. Nucleated cell counts per sample were estimated from amplification of reference gene primers within the assay. To quantify the absolute abundance of each unique TCRbeta CDR3 rearrangement, sequence reads were collapsed and filtered. For each sample, productive Simpson clonality was calculated as the square root of Simpson's diversity index across productive rearrangements. This immuneACCESS table, as held by TCRdb, lists in-frame sequences with V and J called but not all clones. Of the missing ones, under half trace to an unresolved V gene in checked studies; the others have no known cause. For V, J and clone size, that table is used; D and trimming come from the DNA. The sample records a few hundred thousand clones, roughly 90% of which are singletons. Of the sample, 2.5% to 3% is held by the ten largest clones.

This TCR came from a woman younger than 45 with active or convalescent COVID-19. Material for sequencing was peripheral blood.

The nucleotide sequence reads TGCGCCAGCAGCCAAGCGGGGTCGACCTATAATTCACCCCTCCACTTT. The translation is CASSQAGSTYNSPLHF. The chain couples TRBV4-3 to TRBJ1-6, with the D gene too uncertain to name. Cut back by 1 base and 2 bases, the V and J ends lie 9 bases apart. CDR1 and CDR2 (LGHNA, YSLEER) derive from the germline V gene. The CDR3 has 16 amino acids, counting the end cysteine and phenylalanine. Only the CDR3 region is kept as DNA, spanning 48 bases read in frame from base 1.